The next 22 T cell receptor beta chains were all read from a single sample in a study of Tregs in tolerant kidney transplant recipients. Mixed chimerism was transient after nonmyeloablative marrow transplants from related graft donors. Repertoires were generated with immunoSEQ multiplex PCR, while TCRdb's copy carries only in-frame clones and drops some. There are tens of thousands of clones in the sample; 93% occur only once, and 1.5% to 2% lies in the top ten. The source material was CD4+ T cells from blood (PBMCs), sampled 12 months after the transplant. These receptors were collected from a human patient who received a combined kidney and bone marrow transplant. A share of the T cells may be of graft donor origin.

This chain connects TRBV2 to TRBJ2-1; weak D call: TRBD1 (6 bases). Germline CDR1 is SNHLY and CDR2 is FYNNEI. V lost 4 bases, J lost 3 bases, and 13 bases lay in between. This CDR3 is built from 15 residues. The CDR3, as DNA: TGTGCCAGCAGTGCGACAGGAGTAAACTACAATGAGCAGTTCTTC. Its translation is CASSATGVNYNEQFF.

Regarding this clone: Different DNA sequences within this sample yield the same CDR3. The chain links TRBV19 to TRBJ1-6; D not resolved. V shed 4 bases and J shed 10 bases, with 11 bases lying between them. The CDR3 has 13 amino acids. Germline-derived CDR1 and CDR2 are LNHDA and SQIVND (reference sequence). The CDR3 DNA follows: TGTGCCAGTAGTAGAACCGAGACATCACCCCTCCACTTT. Translating it yields CASSRTETSPLHF. Supplemented by reference TRBV19 and TRBJ1-6, the full variable domain reads DGGITQSPKYLFRKEGQNVTLSCEQNLNHDAMYWYRQDPGQGLRLIYYSQIVNDFQKGDIAEGYSVSREKKESFPLTVTSAQKNPTAFYLCASSRTETSPLHFGNGTRLTVT.

The chain has TRBV5-8 and TRBJ1-2, with 10 positions matching TRBD1. Looked up from germline, CDR1 is SGHTS and CDR2 is YDEGEE. This CDR3 has 13 residues. After removal of 3 bases from V and 5 bases from J, the junction contained 1 base not matched to a gene. In nucleotides, the CDR3 is TGTGCCAGCAGCTGGGGACAGGGGTATGGCTACACCTTC. As protein: CASSWGQGYGYTF. Supplemented by reference TRBV5-8 and TRBJ1-2, the full variable domain reads EAGVTQSPTHLIKTRGQQATLRCSPISGHTSVYWYQQALGLGLQFLLWYDEGEERNRGNFPPRFSGRQFPNYSSELNVNALELEDSALYLCASSWGQGYGYTFGSGTRLTVV.

The chain joins TRBV13 to TRBJ2-5; a possible D gene is TRBD2 (6 bases). This CDR3 has 15 amino acids. Germline V CDR1 and CDR2: PRHDT, FYEKMQ (reference sequence). V was cut by 7 bases and J by 2 bases, with 17 bases left in between. As DNA, the CDR3 is TGTGCCAGCACCCGAACCGGACTACGTCAAGAGACCCAGTACTTC. It specifies CASTRTGLRQETQYF.

The rearrangement joins TRBV7-9 to TRBJ2-7; no firm D call. CDR3 size: 13 residues. With 1 base removed from V and 2 bases from J, the gap between germline ends came to 6 bases. CDR1 and CDR2 from the germline V gene are SEHNR and FQNEAQ (reference sequence). The CDR3 DNA is TGTGCCAGCAGCTTAGTGGAGACCTACGAGCAGTACTTC. Protein: CASSLVETYEQYF.

V and J are TRBV14 and TRBJ1-6, with 7 bases identical to TRBD1. Germline trimming cut 6 bases from V and 1 base from J; bases unmatched to any gene: 3. Per germline, CDR1 SGHDN and CDR2 FVKESK. The CDR3 contains 15 residues. CDR3 sequence reads: CASRQGLSYNSPLHF. The CDR3 DNA is TGTGCCAGCAGACAGGGGTTATCCTATAATTCACCCCTCCACTTT.

V is TRBV5-1 and J is TRBJ2-6; TRBD2 matches 7 bases. Trimming at V came to 0 bases and at J to 0 bases, leaving 6 bases not matched to a gene. This CDR3 spans 18 amino acids. Looked up from germline, CDR1 is SGHRS and CDR2 is YFSETQ. The chain's CDR3 is CASSLDWGGNSGANVLTF. The CDR3 DNA is TGCGCCAGCAGCTTGGACTGGGGGGGGAACTCTGGGGCCAACGTCCTGACTTTC. Variable domain in full (rest from reference TRBV5-1 and TRBJ2-6): KAGVTQTPRYLIKTRGQQVTLSCSPISGHRSVSWYQQTPGQGLQFLFEYFSETQRNKGNFPGRFSGRQFSNSRSEMNVSTLELGDSALYLCASSLDWGGNSGANVLTFGAGSRLTVL.

V and J are TRBV5-1 and TRBJ2-3; TRBD2 matches at 14 bases. The CDR3 extends over 16 amino acids. The germline gives CDR1 SGHRS, CDR2 YFSETQ. V trimming: 0 bases; J trimming: 7 bases; junction bases outside the gene matches: 4. In DNA form, the CDR3 reads TGCGCCAGCAGCTTGGGACTAGCGGGGGGGCTGAATACGCAGTATTTT. This gives the protein CASSLGLAGGLNTQYF. The whole variable domain, filled in from reference TRBV5-1 and TRBJ2-3, reads KAGVTQTPRYLIKTRGQQVTLSCSPISGHRSVSWYQQTPGQGLQFLFEYFSETQRNKGNFPGRFSGRQFSNSRSEMNVSTLELGDSALYLCASSLGLAGGLNTQYFGPGTRLTVL.

This sequence joins TRBV5-1 and TRBJ2-1; 9 positions match TRBD2. The J segment lost 3 bases and the V segment lost 0 bases, leaving 4 bases of the junction unmatched. The length of the CDR3 is 16 residues. Germline V CDR1 and CDR2: SGHRS, YFSETQ. CDR3 sequence reads: CASSLVAGVFYNEQFF. The DNA of the CDR3 is TGCGCCAGCAGCTTGGTAGCGGGAGTATTCTACAATGAGCAGTTCTTC.

This chain uses TRBV19 with TRBJ1-2; D possibly corresponds to TRBD1 (6 bases). Germline CDR1 reads LNHDA; CDR2 reads SQIVND (reference sequence). Trimming took 5 bases from V and 4 from J, leaving 14 bases between them. There are 14 residues in the CDR3. CDR3 loop: CASSLRQATYGYTF. As DNA, the CDR3 is TGTGCCAGTAGTCTAAGACAGGCTACCTATGGCTACACCTTC. Filled out from reference TRBV19 and TRBJ1-2, the complete variable domain reads DGGITQSPKYLFRKEGQNVTLSCEQNLNHDAMYWYRQDPGQGLRLIYYSQIVNDFQKGDIAEGYSVSREKKESFPLTVTSAQKNPTAFYLCASSLRQATYGYTFGSGTRLTVV.

This chain connects TRBV21-1 to TRBJ2-5; TRBD2 is the table's D call, not checked against the DNA. TRBV21-1 is described as a pseudogene. The CDR3 length is 14 residues. The CDR3 sequence is CASSKRSGRETQYF. In DNA form, the CDR3 reads TGTGCCAGCAGCAAACGTAGCGGGAGAGAGACCCAGTACTTC.

The chain couples TRBV18 to TRBJ1-6; a weak D match, TRBD1 (6 bases). Germline V gene sequence: CDR1 KGHSH, CDR2 LQKENI. Trimming shortened V by 3 bases and J by 6 bases, and 15 bases separated the two germline ends. The CDR3 runs to 16 residues. The CDR3 sequence is CASSPRVTGTNSPLHF. In DNA, the CDR3 is TGTGCCAGCTCACCGCGAGTTACAGGGACTAATTCACCCCTCCACTTT.

This rearrangement joins TRBV10-3 to TRBJ2-7; 12 nucleotides line up with TRBD1. Germline V CDR1 and CDR2: ENHRY, SYGVKD. The junction had 8 bases not matched to a gene; V was cut back by 5 bases and J by 6 bases. This CDR3 contains 15 residues. CDR3 region: CAISRTGTGGVEQYF. The CDR3 region has the DNA TGTGCCATCAGTCGTACCGGGACAGGGGGCGTCGAGCAGTACTTC.

The chain carries TRBV28 and TRBJ1-5; D might be TRBD1 (5 bases). V lost 1 base to trimming and J lost 6 bases, with 16 bases between them. The germline V gene encodes CDR1 MDHEN and CDR2 SYDVKM. The CDR3 has 16 residues. The CDR3 nucleotides read TGTGCCAGCAGTTTATTGGGCAGGGAGGATGGTCAGCCCCAGCATTTT. This translates into CASSLLGREDGQPQHF.

CDR3 DNA: TGTGCCAGCAGCTTAGGGGCGACAGTCGGGCAGTACTTC. Translated, it gives CASSLGATVGQYF. The gene calls are TRBV7-2 and TRBJ2-7; D may be TRBD1 (5 bases). Per germline, CDR1 SGHTA and CDR2 FQGNSA. The CDR3 has 13 amino acids. The V end lost 1 base, the J end lost 9 bases, and 13 bases lay between the germline ends.

V gene TRBV2 combines with J gene TRBJ2-1; 10 nucleotides match TRBD2. CDR1 is SNHLY and CDR2 is FYNNEI in the germline V gene. V gave up 7 bases and J gave up 9 bases; unmatched junction bases: 9. This CDR3 region has 14 residues. The CDR3 region is CASTVASGSGEQFF. The DNA for the CDR3 is TGTGCCAGCACTGTAGCTAGCGGGAGTGGTGAGCAGTTCTTC.

The chain uses TRBV9 and TRBJ2-5, with 8 bases fitting TRBD2. The CDR3 has 15 amino acids. CDR1 and CDR2 from the germline V gene are SGDLS and YYNGEE. Losses at the gene ends were 0 bases for V and 5 bases for J; bases not matched to a gene: 6. CDR3 bases: TGTGCCAGCAGCGTAGGAGCGGGAGAGGAGGAGACCCAGTACTTC. Its protein product is CASSVGAGEEETQYF.

The rearrangement joins TRBV15 to TRBJ1-4, with 10 bases lining up with TRBD1. J gave up 8 bases and V 0 bases, and 9 bases lay outside the gene matches. This CDR3 region has 17 residues. The germline CDR1 and CDR2 sequences are LNHNV and YYDKDF (reference sequence). CDR3 DNA: TGTGCCACCAGCAGAGATTCGAGGACAGGGGGGGGCGAAAAACTGTTTTTT. Amino acids: CATSRDSRTGGGEKLFF.

V and J are TRBV19 and TRBJ2-7; weak D call: TRBD2 (5 bases). This CDR3 is built from 14 residues. Germline V gene lookup returns CDR1 LNHDA and CDR2 SQIVND (reference sequence). The ends were cut back, 2 bases at V and 4 bases at J, with 12 bases in the middle. The CDR3 loop reads CASSISDWPYEQYF. The CDR3 nucleotides are TGTGCCAGTAGTATATCGGACTGGCCTTACGAGCAGTACTTC.

This clone is a singleton in its sample. This chain joins TRBV27 and TRBJ1-2, with 8 bases aligning to TRBD1. Germline lookup yields CDR1 MNHEY and CDR2 SMNVEV (reference sequence). J lost 6 bases, V lost 8 bases, and 11 bases had no gene match. The CDR3 totals 14 residues. The chain's CDR3 is CASSPWDRKDGYTF. The CDR3 nucleotides are TGTGCCAGCTCTCCTTGGGACAGGAAAGATGGCTACACCTTC.

CDR3 DNA: TGTGCCAGCAGTTACTCGGAGAGGGAGCAGTTCTTC. This translates into CASSYSEREQFF. The genes are TRBV6-6 and TRBJ2-1; D gene ambiguous. Germline V gives CDR1 MNHNY, CDR2 SVGAGI (reference sequence). The CDR3 runs to 12 residues. The V gene lost 0 bases and the J gene lost 10 bases, with 7 bases spanning the gap.

The chain uses TRBV10-3 and TRBJ1-5; D is ambiguous. CDR1 ENHRY and CDR2 SYGVKD come from the germline V gene. Deletions cut 4 bases from V and 5 bases from J, with 12 bases between. The CDR3 runs to 14 residues. The CDR3 here is CAISGQARDQPQHF. The CDR3, as DNA: TGTGCCATCAGTGGGCAGGCGAGAGATCAGCCCCAGCATTTT.